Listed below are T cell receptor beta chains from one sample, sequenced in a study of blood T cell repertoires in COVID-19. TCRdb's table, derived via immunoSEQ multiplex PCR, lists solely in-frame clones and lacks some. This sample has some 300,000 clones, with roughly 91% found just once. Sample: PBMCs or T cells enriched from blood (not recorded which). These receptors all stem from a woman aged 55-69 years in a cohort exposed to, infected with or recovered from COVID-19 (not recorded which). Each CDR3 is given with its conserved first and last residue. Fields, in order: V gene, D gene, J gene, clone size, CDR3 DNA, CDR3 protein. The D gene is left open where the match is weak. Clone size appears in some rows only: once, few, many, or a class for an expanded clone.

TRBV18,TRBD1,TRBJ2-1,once,TGTGCCAGCTCCCCTCAGGGGGTTGGATCGCCCTCTTTCGCGCCGTTCTTC,CASSPQGVGSPSFAPFF
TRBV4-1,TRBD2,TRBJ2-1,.,TGCGCCAGCAGCCAACCAATAGCGGGGAATGAGCAGTTCTTC,CASSQPIAGNEQFF
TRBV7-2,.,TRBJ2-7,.,TGTGCCAGCAGCTTAGGGTCAGGGTCTTTCTCCTACGAGCAGTACTTC,CASSLGSGSFSYEQYF
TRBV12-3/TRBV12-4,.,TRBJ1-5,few,TGTGCCAGCAGTTTCAGTAGCAATCAGCCCCAGCATTTT,CASSFSSNQPQHF
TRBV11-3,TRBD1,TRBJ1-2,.,TGTGCCAGCAGCTTAGATCTAGGGACAGCCTTCCTGACTAACTATGGCTACACCTTC,CASSLDLGTAFLTNYGYTF
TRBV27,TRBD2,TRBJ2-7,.,TGTGCCAGCAGTTTCCGACCCGGACTAGCGGACTACGAGCAGTACTTC,CASSFRPGLADYEQYF
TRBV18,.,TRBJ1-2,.,TGTGCCAGCTCACCAACGGATAGGGGGTTATATGGCTACACCTTC,CASSPTDRGLYGYTF
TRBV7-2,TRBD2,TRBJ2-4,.,TGTGCCAGCAGCCTCGGGGGGAACGTACGCTTC,CASSLGGNVRF
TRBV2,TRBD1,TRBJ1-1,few,TGTGCCAGCAGCCGACAGGGAAGGGACACTGAAGCTTTCTTT,CASSRQGRDTEAFF
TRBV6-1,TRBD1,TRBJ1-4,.,TGTGCCAGCAGTGAACAGGGGGCTAATGAAAAACTGTTTTTT,CASSEQGANEKLFF
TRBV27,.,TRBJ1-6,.,TGTGCCAGCAGTTCCCGATTGTTGGGCAATTCACCCCTCCACTTT,CASSSRLLGNSPLHF
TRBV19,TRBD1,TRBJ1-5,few,TGTGCCAGTAGTATCGATCGACAGGGGGCGAGCAATCAGCCCCAGCATTTT,CASSIDRQGASNQPQHF
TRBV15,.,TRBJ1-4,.,TGTGCCACCAGCAGAGATTTCGGGGGAGGTGAAAAACTGTTTTTT,CATSRDFGGGEKLFF
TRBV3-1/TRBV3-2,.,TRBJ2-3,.,TGTGCCAGCAGCCGCGGCGGCACAGATACGCAGTATTTT,CASSRGGTDTQYF
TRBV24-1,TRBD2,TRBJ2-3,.,TGTGCCACCAGTGACCCAAGTACTAGCGGGGGTAGCACAGATACGCAGTATTTT,CATSDPSTSGGSTDTQYF
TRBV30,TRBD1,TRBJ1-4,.,TGTGCCTGGAGCAGGACCGGGACAGGGCGCGAAAAACTGTTTTTT,CAWSRTGTGREKLFF
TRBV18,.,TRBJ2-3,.,TGTGCCAGCTCACTATACACAGATACGCAGTATTTT,CASSLYTDTQYF
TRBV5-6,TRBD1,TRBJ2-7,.,TGTGCCAGCTTTCGGACAGGAGTCTCCTACGAGCAGTACTTC,CASFRTGVSYEQYF
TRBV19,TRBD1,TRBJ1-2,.,TGTGCCAGTAGTATTCGGGACAGGGTAACCAGCTACACCTTC,CASSIRDRVTSYTF
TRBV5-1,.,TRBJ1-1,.,TGCGCCAGCAGCTTGCAGGGGAGGGCTGAAGCTTTCTTT,CASSLQGRAEAFF
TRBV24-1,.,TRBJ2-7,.,TGTGCCACCAGTGAAGGAGGGCTCGACTCCTACGAGCAGTACTTC,CATSEGGLDSYEQYF
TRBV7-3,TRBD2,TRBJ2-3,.,TGTGCCAGCAGCCGTGGGGTCGGACTAGCGGGTCGGACGCAGTATTTT,CASSRGVGLAGRTQYF
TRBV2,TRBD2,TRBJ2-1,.,TGTGCCAGCACTACGGGACTAGCTTGGGAGCAGTTCTTC,CASTTGLAWEQFF
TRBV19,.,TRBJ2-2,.,TGTGCCAGCAACGGGACACTGCTCAACACCGGGGAGCTGTTTTTT,CASNGTLLNTGELFF
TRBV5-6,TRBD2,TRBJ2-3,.,TGTGCCAGCAGCCCCCGATGGACTAGCGGAGGCACAGATACGCAGTATTTT,CASSPRWTSGGTDTQYF
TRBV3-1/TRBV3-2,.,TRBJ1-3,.,TGTGCCAGCAGCCAAACAGGGTCAAACACCATATATTTT,CASSQTGSNTIYF
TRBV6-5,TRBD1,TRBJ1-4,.,TGTGCCAGCAGTAAACGGACAGGGAGGGTTGAAAAACTGTTTTTT,CASSKRTGRVEKLFF
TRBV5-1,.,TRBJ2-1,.,TGCGCCAGCAGCTTGGGAGGGAGTTCCACTGAGCAGTTCTTC,CASSLGGSSTEQFF
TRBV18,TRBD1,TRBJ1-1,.,TGTGCCAGCTCACCCGCAGGGACAGGGGGCGCCGAGACTGAAGCTTTCTTT,CASSPAGTGGAETEAFF
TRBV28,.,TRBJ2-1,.,TGTGCCAGCAGTCCACTGACTAGAAGTGAGCAGTTCTTC,CASSPLTRSEQFF
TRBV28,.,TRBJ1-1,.,TGTGCCAGCAGTCGGGCGGGCTTGAACACTGAAGCTTTCTTT,CASSRAGLNTEAFF
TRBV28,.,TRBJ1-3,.,TGTGCCAGCAGACCCTCCGGGGGAACTGGAAACACCATATATTTT,CASRPSGGTGNTIYF
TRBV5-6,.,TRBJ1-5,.,TGTGCCAGCAGCTTGGGCCACACGAATCAGCCCCAGCATTTT,CASSLGHTNQPQHF
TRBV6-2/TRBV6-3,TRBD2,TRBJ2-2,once,TGTGCCAGCAGTTACCGGGGGGGGAACACCGGGGAGCTGTTTTTT,CASSYRGGNTGELFF
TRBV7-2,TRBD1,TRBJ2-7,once,TGTGCCAGCAGCTTTTTCGACAGGGCAGACTACGAGCAGTACTTC,CASSFFDRADYEQYF
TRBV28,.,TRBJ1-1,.,TGTGCCAGCAGTTTATCGAACAGGGCAAACACTGAAGCTTTCTTT,CASSLSNRANTEAFF
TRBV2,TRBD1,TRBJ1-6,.,TGTGCCAGCAGGCTTTCCGGGACAGGGTATTCACCCCTCCACTTT,CASRLSGTGYSPLHF
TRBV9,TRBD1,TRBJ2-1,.,TGTGCCAGCAGCGTAGAGGACAGGGGGCCCCAAAGCTCCTACAATGAGCAGTTCTTC,CASSVEDRGPQSSYNEQFF
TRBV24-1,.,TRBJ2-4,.,TGTGCCACCAGTGAAAGTCAGAATGCCAAAAACATTCAGTACTTC,CATSESQNAKNIQYF
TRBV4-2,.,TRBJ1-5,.,TGTGCCAGCAGCCAAGATGGGAGTGCCCAGCATTTT,CASSQDGSAQHF
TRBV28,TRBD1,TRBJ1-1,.,TGTGCCACCCCGGGCAGGGACAGTAAAGGGAACACTGAAGCTTTCTTT,CATPGRDSKGNTEAFF
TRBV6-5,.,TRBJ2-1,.,TGTGCCAGCAGATTTCGGTCCTACAATGAGCAGTTCTTC,CASRFRSYNEQFF
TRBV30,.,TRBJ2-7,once,TGTGCCTGGCACCGGGTTAACTACGAGCAGTACTTC,CAWHRVNYEQYF
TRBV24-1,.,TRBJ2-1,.,TGTGCCACCAGTGATCCCAGCGGCGGCTCCTACAATGAGCAGTTCTTC,CATSDPSGGSYNEQFF
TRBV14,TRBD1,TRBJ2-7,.,TGTGCCAGCAGCCAAGATCTTGGCAGGGGGTCCCACGAGCAGTACTTC,CASSQDLGRGSHEQYF
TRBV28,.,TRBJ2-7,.,TGTGCCAGCAGCCAAGTCCCGAGGATGGACGAGCAGTACTTC,CASSQVPRMDEQYF
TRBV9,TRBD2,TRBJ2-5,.,TGTGCCAGCAGCCCCTCGAGCGGGAGGGCTACAGAGACCCAGTACTTC,CASSPSSGRATETQYF
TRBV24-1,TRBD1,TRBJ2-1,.,TGTGCCACCAGTGCCTTCCCTGGACAGGGAAAGAGCTCCTACAATGAGCAGTTCTTC,CATSAFPGQGKSSYNEQFF
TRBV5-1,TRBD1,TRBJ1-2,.,TGCGCCAGCAGCAGGAGCGGGACAGGGAATGGCTACACCTTC,CASSRSGTGNGYTF
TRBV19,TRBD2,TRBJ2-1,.,TGTGCCAGTAGTTGGCGGGAGGTGGGCAATGAGCAGTTCTTC,CASSWREVGNEQFF
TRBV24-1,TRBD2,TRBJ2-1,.,TGTGCCACCAGTGATCCCGCGGGACTAGCTAGTAATGAGCAGTTCTTC,CATSDPAGLASNEQFF
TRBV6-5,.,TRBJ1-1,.,TGTGCCAGCAGTTACCAGGGGAAGGGGAACACTGAAGCTTTCTTT,CASSYQGKGNTEAFF
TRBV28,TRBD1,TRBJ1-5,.,TGTGCCAGCAGCGTTACAGGGGGCGGGAATCAGCCCCAGCATTTT,CASSVTGGGNQPQHF
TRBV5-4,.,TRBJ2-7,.,TGTGCCAGCCGACCCTGGGCAGGGGCCCACGAGCAGTACTTC,CASRPWAGAHEQYF